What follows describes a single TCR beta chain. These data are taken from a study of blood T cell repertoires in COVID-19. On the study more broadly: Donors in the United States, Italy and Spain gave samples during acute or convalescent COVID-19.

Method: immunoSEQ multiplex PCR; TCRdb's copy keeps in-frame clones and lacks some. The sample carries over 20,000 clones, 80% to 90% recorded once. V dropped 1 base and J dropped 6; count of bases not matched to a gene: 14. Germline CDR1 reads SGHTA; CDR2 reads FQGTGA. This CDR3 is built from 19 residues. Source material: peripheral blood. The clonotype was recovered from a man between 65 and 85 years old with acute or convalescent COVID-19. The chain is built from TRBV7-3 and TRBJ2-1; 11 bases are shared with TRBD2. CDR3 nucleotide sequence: TGTGCCAGCAGCTTAAGTCGGAAAGGGTTAGCGGGAGGGTTCAATGAGCAGTTCTTC. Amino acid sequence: CASSLSRKGLAGGFNEQFF.